The clone carrying this TCR beta chain came up a few times. Its matching antigen is unknown. The entry originates in a study of T-cell reconstitution after alpha-beta-depleted transplantation in children. General study findings and limits: T-cell numbers and diversity, one year after transplant, stemmed largely from T cells that were newly produced.

Researchers prepared the TCRbeta library using unique molecular identifiers, the study reports. TCRdb called the PCR reads again in MiXCR, with one record for every CDR3 protein. The sample gives more than 500,000 distinct CDR3 sequences, about an eighth of which show up once; 11% to 15% is in the top ten. V was pared by 0 bases and J by 5 bases, with 11 bases between. In germline, CDR1 is SEHNR, CDR2 FQNEAQ (reference sequence). The CDR3 runs 14 residues. Specimen: PBMCs, mostly from graft donor cells, collected 180 days after TCRalphabeta/CD19-depleted stem cell transplant. The TCR originated in a female patient aged 2 to 10 who had a stem cell transplant for aplastic anemia, so the T cells may come from the graft donor. The chain uses TRBV7-9 and TRBJ2-7; a weak D match, TRBD1 (6 bases). The CDR3 bases are TGTGCCAGCAGCTTAGCGACAGGCTGGGACGAGCAGTACTTC. This codes for CASSLATGWDEQYF.